A single sample is the source of the 16 T cell receptor beta chains below, sequenced in a study of CD8+CD57+ T cells in acquired aplastic anemia. Only patients with CD8+CD57+ cell expansion on flow cytometry were chosen for sequencing. Genomic DNA provided the template from which TCR beta VDJ and CDR3 profiles were obtained. TCRdb itself ran the reads through MiXCR, one entry per CDR3 protein. The sample includes 150,000 to 200,000 distinct CDR3 sequences, 40% to 55% seen only once; the top ten take 1.1%. The sample comprised sorted CD4+, CD8+, or CD8+CD57+ T cells (not recorded which) from PBMCs. Receptor source: a human donor with aplastic anemia.

Notes on this clonotype: This may be a read error, as it is one base from a much larger clone. The V gene is TRBV5-1, the J gene TRBJ1-1; weak D call: TRBD1 (5 bases). Trimming took 4 bases from V and 7 from J, leaving 14 bases between them. Germline loops: CDR1 SGHRS, CDR2 YFSETQ. This CDR3 is built from 13 residues. The DNA of the CDR3 is TGCGCCAGCAGCCCACAGACAGAACTTGAAGCTTTCTTT. This gives the protein CASSPQTELEAFF.

The genes are TRBV7-9 and TRBJ2-1; D is unclear. Trimming removed 3 bases from V and 6 bases from J, with 9 bases in between. CDR3 size: 13 residues. The germline V gene encodes CDR1 SEHNR and CDR2 FQNEAQ (reference sequence). The CDR3 loop reads CASSLGRSNEQFF. In nucleotides, the CDR3 is TGTGCCAGCAGCTTGGGCAGGAGCAATGAGCAGTTCTTC.

This clonotype was observed at least ten times. DNA for the CDR3: TGTGCTAGTGGTTCTCATTCCCAGGGGGGCTACGAGCAGTACTTC. Translation gives CASGSHSQGGYEQYF. V and J are TRBV12-5 and TRBJ2-7; TRBD1 is a possible D gene (7 bases). Trimming cost V 4 bases and J 3 bases, with 16 bases left between them. The CDR3 has 15 amino acids. Germline lookup yields CDR1 LGHNT and CDR2 FRNRAP.

This clonotype was seen at least ten times. This chain uses TRBV19 with TRBJ2-3, with no clear D. From germline, CDR1 is LNHDA and CDR2 SQIVND (reference sequence). V was shortened by 3 bases and J by 2 bases, with 12 bases between the two germline ends. CDR3 size: 15 residues. DNA for the CDR3: TGTGCCAGTAGTATTGGTATTCGGGCCACAGATACGCAGTATTTT. It translates to CASSIGIRATDTQYF.

This clonotype appeared many times. The chain has TRBV6-4 and TRBJ2-3, with TRBD1 as a possible D gene (6 bases). V was trimmed by 6 bases and J by 5 bases, leaving 15 bases between them. The CDR3 runs 14 residues. Germline V gene data show CDR1 as MRHNA and CDR2 as SNTAGT. The CDR3 region is CASSPGTSGDTQYF. CDR3 nucleotides: TGTGCCAGCAGCCCTGGGACATCGGGAGATACGCAGTATTTT.

A few counts support this clonotype. It may be a read error: a sequence one base away is much more abundant. V is TRBV5-1 and J is TRBJ2-7; the D is unclear. Per germline, CDR1 SGHRS and CDR2 YFSETQ. Trimming removed 3 bases at V and 0 bases at J, with 13 bases between. CDR3 length: 15 residues. DNA for the CDR3: TGCGCCAGCAGCTCGAACATCCCGAGCTCCTACGAGCAGTACTTC. Encoded protein: CASSSNIPSSYEQYF.

In this sample, this clonotype turned up many times. The chain couples TRBV5-4 to TRBJ2-5, with 8 nucleotides matching TRBD1. The germline V gene has CDR1 SGHNT and CDR2 YYREEE (reference sequence). CDR3 length equals 14 residues. Trimming took 5 bases from V and 2 from J; bases not matched to a gene: 5. The CDR3 loop reads CASRTDRVQETQYF. For the CDR3, the DNA is TGTGCCAGCAGAACGGACAGGGTTCAAGAGACCCAGTACTTC.

Comment on this clonotype: At one of its ends the junction is not consistent with the germline gene, which may arise from a read error. The CDR3 spells CASSSREGEKLVF. CDR3 nucleotide sequence: TGTGCCAGCAGTTCCCGCGAAGGTGAAAAACTGGTTTTT. The V gene is TRBV12-3 or TRBV12-4, the J gene TRBJ1-4; D not certain. The CDR3 length is 13 residues.

This clonotype was found many times. The CDR3 protein is CASSPRTSGGQETQYF. The CDR3, as DNA: TGTGCCAGCAGCCCGCGGACTAGCGGGGGGCAAGAGACCCAGTACTTC. The rearrangement links TRBV5-4 to TRBJ2-5; 14 bases map to TRBD2. The CDR3 has 16 residues. CDR1 is SGHNT and CDR2 is YYREEE in the germline V gene (reference sequence). V shed 4 bases, J shed 2 bases, and the junction held 4 bases outside the gene matches.

The chain carries TRBV6-1 and TRBJ1-5; D is ambiguous. The ends were cut back, 6 bases at V and 5 bases at J, with 11 bases in the middle. CDR1 is MNHNS, CDR2 SASEGT, per germline. The CDR3 is 13 amino acids. The chain's CDR3 is CASRIVRDQPQHF. Written as DNA, the CDR3 is TGTGCCAGCAGAATAGTACGCGATCAGCCCCAGCATTTT.

This clonotype was seen a handful of times. This chain joins TRBV10-3 and TRBJ2-5; D is possibly TRBD1 (6 bases). Germline CDR1 and CDR2: ENHRY and SYGVKD. Trimming removed 4 bases at V and 5 bases at J, with 11 bases between. The CDR3 extends over 13 amino acids. CDR3 DNA: TGTGCCATCAGTGGCACAGGGTCGGAGACCCAGTACTTC. Encoded protein: CAISGTGSETQYF.

This clonotype has ten or more counts. The chain is built from TRBV7-2 and TRBJ1-6; D call uncertain. With 9 bases removed from V and 1 base from J, the gap between germline ends came to 7 bases. Germline-derived CDR1 and CDR2 are SGHTA and FQGNSA. The CDR3 runs 13 residues. CDR3 sequence: CASTGSYNSPLHF. In nucleotides, the CDR3 is TGTGCCAGTACCGGGTCCTATAATTCACCCCTCCACTTT.

The genes are TRBV5-1 and TRBJ2-3; a weak D match, TRBD2 (6 bases). The CDR3 spans 14 residues. Trimming removed 0 bases from V and 9 bases from J, with 14 bases in between. The germline V gene encodes CDR1 SGHRS and CDR2 YFSETQ. Here the CDR3 reads CASSLGAGGDTQYF. DNA for the CDR3: TGCGCCAGCAGCTTGGGGGCCGGCGGGGACACGCAGTATTTT.

This chain links TRBV7-2 with TRBJ1-5; D is unclear. Deletions cut 2 bases from V and 1 base from J, with 6 bases between. The CDR3 has 14 residues. Germline-derived CDR1 and CDR2 are SGHTA and FQGNSA. CDR3 amino acids: CASSLMGSNQPQHF. In nucleotides, the CDR3 is TGTGCCAGCAGCTTAATGGGGAGCAATCAGCCCCAGCATTTT. The full variable domain, rest sourced from reference TRBV7-2 and TRBJ1-5, is GAGVSQSPSNKVTEKGKDVELRCDPISGHTALYWYRQSLGQGLEFLIYFQGNSAPDKSGLPSDRFSAERTGGSVSTLTIQRTQQEDSAVYLCASSLMGSNQPQHFGDGTRLSIL.

In its sample, this clonotype was seen many times. The chain couples TRBV7-2 to TRBJ2-5; no reliable D call. The V end was cut by 5 bases, the J end by 4 bases, with 8 bases between. The CDR3 has 12 residues. CDR1 and CDR2 from the germline V gene are SGHTA and FQGNSA. The CDR3 here is CASSPVGETQYF. Written as DNA, the CDR3 is TGTGCCAGCAGCCCAGTCGGAGAGACCCAGTACTTC.

This clonotype was recorded at least ten times. The chain employs TRBV29-1 and TRBJ1-5, with TRBD1 identical over 7 bases. Germline V CDR1 and CDR2: SQVTM, ANQGSEA. V was clipped by 4 bases and J by 1 base; unmatched bases: 4. The length of the CDR3 is 14 residues. CDR3 loop: CSVADRESNQPQHF. CDR3 DNA sequence: TGCAGCGTTGCTGACAGGGAAAGCAATCAGCCCCAGCATTTT.